The entry below gives a single T cell receptor (beta chain) sequence along with its context. The antigen is not known. This sample was taken from a study of shared clonotypes between healthy human individuals. The CDR3 spans 13 residues. Per germline, CDR1 SGHVS and CDR2 FNYEAQ. J lost 7 bases, V lost 5 bases, and 4 bases had no gene match. Whole-study findings and limits: Approximately 4.5% was the fraction of naive CD4 clonotypes found shared across several donors. Sharing of clonotypes among donors was expected to vary with sequencing depth.

Some clones are missing from TCRdb's copy, which holds only in-frame ones; the method was immunoSEQ multiplex PCR. This table holds approximately 350,000 clones, less than 85% found once. The chain is built from TRBV7-6 and TRBJ2-1; 8 bases align to TRBD2. Sequenced sample: memory CD4+ T cells sorted from blood. The subset is: CD45RA-negative fraction. The receptor comes from a man aged 30 to 39 in good health. DNA of the CDR3: TGTGCCAGCAGCCGGACTAGCTTAAATGAGCAGTTCTTC. Protein: CASSRTSLNEQFF.